This TCR beta chain was sequenced during a study of T cells in Graves' hyperthyroidism and ophthalmopathy. RNA transcripts were the template for amplifying TCR beta CDR3 regions. The HTBI set primed first-round TCR CDR3 RT-PCR. TCRdb called the multiplex PCR reads again in MiXCR, with one record for every CDR3 protein. This table holds hundreds of thousands of distinct CDR3 sequences, 15% to 20% found once. Out of roughly 10 ml of fresh peripheral blood came the PBMCs. In regard to this clonotype: Its antigen is currently unknown.

From germline, CDR1 is SGHTA and CDR2 FQGNSA. V was pared by 7 bases and J by 6 bases, with 10 bases between. There are 12 residues in the CDR3. Whole-study findings and limits: Separating ophthalmopathy from stable hyperthyroidism was achieved by a 13 V-J model.

The TCR originated in a woman under 30 with Graves' hyperthyroidism. The rearrangement uses TRBV7-2 and TRBJ1-5, with no clear D. Sequenced input: blood. CDR3 region: CASTRLPQPQHF. The CDR3 DNA sequence: TGTGCCAGCACCCGCCTCCCTCAGCCCCAGCATTTT.